This T cell receptor beta chain was observed in a study of neoadjuvant nivolumab and ipilimumab in lung cancer. Regarding the study as a whole: Only two of four nivolumab-treated tumors gained richness and clonality by surgery. TCR clonality did not significantly correlate with pathologic tumor regression.

Here immunoSEQ multiplex PCR was the method, and the copy in TCRdb shows in-frame clones only, minus some. Of 40,000 to 55,000 clones in the sample, around 89% were seen once. The CDR3 has 14 residues. The germline V gene encodes CDR1 KGHSH and CDR2 LQKENI. V was pared by 3 bases and J by 7 bases, with 14 bases between. This clone came up once. Its antigen is as yet unknown. Material: blood, obtained before neoadjuvant nivolumab, alone or with ipilimumab. The receptor's source is an adult with non-small cell lung cancer. Some clones in this sample may be carry-over from other donors' samples. This chain uses TRBV18 with TRBJ2-3, with TRBD1 as a possible D gene (5 bases). CDR3 nucleotide sequence: TGTGCCAGCTCACCGTCGGACACCTCCAATACGCAGTATTTT. Residues: CASSPSDTSNTQYF.